Following are 10 T cell receptor beta chains from one sample sequenced in a study of early T cells in non-severe SARS-CoV-2 infection. TCRdb used MiXCR to reprocess the 5' RACE reads, holding one entry per CDR3 protein. The table has 65,000 to 70,000 distinct CDR3 sequences, about a tenth seen once. The sequenced sample consisted of whole blood. Source of these receptors: an adult who was a healthcare worker with PCR-confirmed SARS-CoV-2 infection or an uninfected control (not recorded which).

This clonotype was seen at least ten times. This chain links TRBV5-6 with TRBJ2-5, with D perhaps matching TRBD1 (6 bases). The CDR3 spans 15 residues. The germline V and J ends were trimmed by 0 bases and 1 base, with 10 bases remaining between them. Germline CDR1 SGHDT, CDR2 YYEEEE. The CDR3 nucleotides are TGTGCCAGCAGCTTGGTCAGGGGTCCCCAAGAGACCCAGTACTTC. Its translation: CASSLVRGPQETQYF.

The chain is built from TRBV29-1 and TRBJ2-2; D is perhaps TRBD1 (5 bases). The V gene's germline CDR1 is SQVTM and CDR2 ANQGSEA. The CDR3 consists of 14 residues. V lost 7 bases and J lost 0, with 12 bases in between. CDR3 DNA sequence: TGCAGCGGAGCAGGGCCCTCGAACACCGGGGAGCTGTTTTTT. It encodes CSGAGPSNTGELFF.

This chain joins TRBV7-2 and TRBJ2-2; D gene uncertain. V lost 0 bases and J 10 bases, leaving 3 bases between the germline ends. CDR1 is SGHTA and CDR2 is FQGNSA in the germline V gene. The CDR3 consists of 11 residues. The DNA of the CDR3 is TGTGCCAGCAGCTTAGCTACGGAGCTGTTTTTT. This sequence encodes CASSLATELFF. Full variable domain (remainder filled in from reference TRBV7-2 and TRBJ2-2): GAGVSQSPSNKVTEKGKDVELRCDPISGHTALYWYRQSLGQGLEFLIYFQGNSAPDKSGLPSDRFSAERTGGSVSTLTIQRTQQEDSAVYLCASSLATELFFGEGSRLTVL.

The chain has TRBV12-3 or TRBV12-4 and TRBJ1-1, with 8 bases aligning to TRBD1. The junction had 3 bases not matched to a gene; V was cut back by 6 bases and J by 9 bases. The CDR3 is 11 amino acids. This chain's CDR3 is CASRTGDQAFF. As DNA, the CDR3 is TGTGCCAGCAGGACAGGGGACCAAGCTTTCTTT.

The chain has TRBV5-1 and TRBJ1-6; possible D gene TRBD1, 6 bases. Germline-derived CDR1 and CDR2 are SGHRS and YFSETQ. The CDR3 sequence is 15 residues long. Trimming cost V 1 base and J 7 bases, with 12 bases left between them. CDR3 in amino acids: CASSLIGDKNSPLHF. In DNA, the CDR3 is TGCGCCAGCAGCTTGATTGGGGACAAGAATTCACCCCTCCACTTT. The whole variable domain, remainder taken from reference TRBV5-1 and TRBJ1-6, is KAGVTQTPRYLIKTRGQQVTLSCSPISGHRSVSWYQQTPGQGLQFLFEYFSETQRNKGNFPGRFSGRQFSNSRSEMNVSTLELGDSALYLCASSLIGDKNSPLHFGNGTRLTVT.

The table lists this clonotype with many counts. This chain connects TRBV11-2 to TRBJ2-7; 9 nucleotides line up with TRBD2. J was trimmed by 4 bases and V by 4 bases; bases with no gene match: 2. Germline CDR1 SGHAT, CDR2 FQNNGV. CDR3 length: 13 residues. The CDR3 DNA follows: TGTGCCAGCAGCTGGACTAGCGCGTACGAGCAGTACTTC. It encodes CASSWTSAYEQYF.

This clonotype was seen many times. The rearrangement links TRBV5-1 to TRBJ2-2; D is ambiguous. V was cut by 4 bases and J by 6 bases, with 10 bases left in between. Germline CDR1 and CDR2: SGHRS and YFSETQ. This CDR3 is 13 amino acids long. The CDR3 bases are TGCGCCAGCAGCGTGGACCCCCCCGGGGAGCTGTTTTTT. It encodes CASSVDPPGELFF.

This clonotype was counted ten times or more. V is TRBV15 and J is TRBJ2-1, with 9 bases that match TRBD2. CDR3 length: 15 residues. V gave up 0 bases and J gave up 7 bases; unmatched junction bases: 4. Per the germline V gene, CDR1 is LNHNV and CDR2 is YYDKDF (reference sequence). This chain's CDR3 is CATSRDQTSGNEQFF. CDR3 nucleotide sequence: TGTGCCACCAGCAGAGATCAGACTAGCGGTAATGAGCAGTTCTTC.

V and J are TRBV28 and TRBJ1-6; TRBD1 might be the D (5 bases). CDR3 length equals 14 residues. V lost 6 bases and J lost 7, with 13 bases in between. CDR1 MDHEN and CDR2 SYDVKM come from the germline V gene. In DNA, the CDR3 is TGTGCCAGCAGCCTTACGGGGCCCAATTCACCCCTCCACTTT. Protein: CASSLTGPNSPLHF.

This clonotype was picked up a small number of times. The chain joins TRBV9 to TRBJ2-1; 10 nucleotides agree with TRBD2. CDR3 length: 16 amino acids. The ends lost 2 bases at V and 4 bases at J; junction bases unmatched: 6. Germline-derived CDR1 and CDR2 are SGDLS and YYNGEE. The CDR3: CASSVEAGGGYNEQFF. The CDR3 bases are TGTGCCAGCAGCGTTGAAGCGGGAGGGGGTTACAATGAGCAGTTCTTC.